This T cell receptor beta chain was identified in a study of cytomegalovirus exposure and HLA in healthy donors. Study findings and constraints: Across donors, most TCRs were seen rarely, yet some public ones were widespread. Investigators reported fewer than 200 TCR beta chains as tied to cytomegalovirus. Reports credit the classifier with highly specific, highly sensitive diagnosis of cytomegalovirus status.

Germline V gene data show CDR1 as SGHRS and CDR2 as YFSETQ. Trimming removed 7 bases from V and 4 bases from J; junction bases left unmatched: 15. This CDR3 is 16 amino acids long. Sequencing was performed with immunoSEQ multiplex PCR; in TCRdb, only in-frame clones are kept and a portion is missing. This table holds about 280,000 clones, roughly 90% found once. In regard to this clone: Its specificity is not known.

The V and J genes are TRBV5-1 and TRBJ2-7; 9 bases align to TRBD1. This receptor was identified in a young woman in good health and CMV-seronegative. Sequencing was done on a sample of PBMCs. The CDR3 DNA reads as TGCGCCAGCTGCCAGGGGCCTAAGACAGGGGGGTACGAGCAGTACTTC. This gives the protein CASCQGPKTGGYEQYF.